The 28 T cell receptor beta chains listed next were all sequenced from one sample in a study of Ad26.COV2.S vaccination and SARS-CoV-2 variants. Treatment of the sample: 15 to 20 received Ad26.COV2.S at low or high dose, single or two shots; 5 received placebo; per-sample allocation not given. Collection of samples fell on day 63 after the first vaccine or placebo injection. Here immunoSEQ multiplex PCR was the method, and the copy in TCRdb shows in-frame clones only, minus some. The sample holds around 450,000 clones, roughly 91% seen once. The sample in question was peripheral blood, obtained in a trial of Ad26.COV2.S vaccine versus placebo. Every receptor here comes from a person between 18 and 60 years old who received the Ad26.COV2.S COVID-19 vaccine or a placebo.

This chain connects TRBV19 to TRBJ1-2, with D possibly matching TRBD1 (5 bases). Germline CDR1 LNHDA, CDR2 SQIVND (reference sequence). This CDR3 contains 12 residues. Trimming removed 7 bases at V and 4 bases at J, with 10 bases between. CDR3 bases: TGTGCCAGTACTTGGCAGGGCTATGGCTACACCTTC. It codes for CASTWQGYGYTF.

This clone was observed a few times. The chain uses TRBV5-4 and TRBJ2-7, with TRBD1 identical over 9 bases. CDR3 size: 14 residues. V lost 4 bases and J lost 6; bases outside the gene matches: 8. Germline lookup yields CDR1 SGHNT and CDR2 YYREEE (reference sequence). The CDR3 DNA is TGTGCCAGCAGCGCTGGACAGGGGCGGCTCGAGCAGTACTTC. It is translated as CASSAGQGRLEQYF.

V and J are TRBV9 and TRBJ1-2, with D maybe TRBD1 (6 bases). Germline assignment: CDR1 SGDLS and CDR2 YYNGEE. Between the trimmed V and J ends, which lost 4 bases and 8 bases, there was a span of 18 bases. There are 14 residues in the CDR3. CDR3 DNA: TGTGCCAGCAGCCCCAGGGGAACAGCCGAGGGCTACACCTTC. Its protein is CASSPRGTAEGYTF.

J is TRBJ2-3 and V is TRBV6-1; no definite D call. The CDR3 spans 13 residues. V was trimmed by 1 base and J by 3 bases, leaving 5 bases between them. Germline V gene lookup returns CDR1 MNHNS and CDR2 SASEGT. Written as DNA, the CDR3 is TGTGCCAGCAGTGAAGTATTTACAGATACGCAGTATTTT. Translating gives CASSEVFTDTQYF.

The V and J genes are TRBV12-3 or TRBV12-4 and TRBJ2-7; weak D call: TRBD1 (6 bases). Trimming left V 3 bases short and J 2 bases short, with 8 bases between. The CDR3 loop spans 13 amino acids. CDR3 nucleotides: TGTGCCAGCAGTTTTGGGGGCACCTACGAGCAGTACTTC. It is translated as CASSFGGTYEQYF.

The chain links TRBV18 to TRBJ2-7; D might be TRBD1 or TRBD2, each matching 5 bases. Germline V gene sequence: CDR1 KGHSH, CDR2 LQKENI. This CDR3 comprises 11 residues. Trimming removed 6 bases from V and 7 bases from J, with 10 bases in between. This CDR3 is CASSQGEEQYF. The CDR3 DNA follows: TGTGCCAGCTCCCAAGGGGAGGAGCAGTACTTC.

The chain employs TRBV7-9 and TRBJ2-1; 14 bases fit TRBD2. Per germline, CDR1 SEHNR and CDR2 FQNEAQ (reference sequence). Trimming cost V 7 bases and J 7 bases; bases outside gene matches: 9. This CDR3 contains 16 residues. Here the CDR3 DNA reads TGTGCCAGCACCCTGGGACTAGCGGGAGCGAGGAATGAGCAGTTCTTC. It encodes CASTLGLAGARNEQFF.

The DNA for the CDR3 is TGTGCCAGTATTGGACAAGGACAAGCCAAAAACATTCAGTACTTC. This translates into CASIGQGQAKNIQYF. The gene calls are TRBV19 and TRBJ2-4; a weak D match, TRBD1 (5 bases). The germline CDR1 and CDR2 sequences are LNHDA and SQIVND (reference sequence). The CDR3 sequence is 15 residues long. Trimming removed 7 bases at V and 0 bases at J, with 13 bases between. The full variable domain, completed using reference TRBV19 and TRBJ2-4, is DGGITQSPKYLFRKEGQNVTLSCEQNLNHDAMYWYRQDPGQGLRLIYYSQIVNDFQKGDIAEGYSVSREKKESFPLTVTSAQKNPTAFYLCASIGQGQAKNIQYFGAGTRLSVL.

The rearrangement uses TRBV6-2 or TRBV6-3 and TRBJ2-7; tentative D call: TRBD1 (5 bases). Germline-derived CDR1 and CDR2 are MNHEY and SVGEGT. This CDR3 spans 17 amino acids. V shed 4 bases and J shed 0 bases, with 19 bases lying between them. CDR3 sequence: CASSSFLIGASSYEQYF. The DNA of the CDR3 is TGTGCCAGCAGTTCCTTTTTGATTGGGGCTAGCTCCTACGAGCAGTACTTC.

The rearrangement links TRBV28 to TRBJ1-1, with D tentatively TRBD1 (6 bases). This CDR3 contains 14 residues. V was shortened by 5 bases and J by 5 bases, with 15 bases between the two germline ends. The germline gives CDR1 MDHEN, CDR2 SYDVKM. The CDR3 protein is CASSPRTVVTEAFF. The CDR3 bases are TGTGCCAGCAGTCCGCGGACAGTAGTAACTGAAGCTTTCTTT.

The table lists this clone with a count of one. This chain connects TRBV12-5 to TRBJ2-1, with 10 bases fitting TRBD1. Losses at the gene ends were 1 base for V and 0 bases for J; bases not matched to a gene: 12. CDR3 length equals 20 residues. Looked up from germline, CDR1 is LGHNT and CDR2 is FRNRAP. CDR3 coding DNA: TGTGCTAGTGGTTTGGACCGCAGGACAGGGGGTCTCCTCTCCTACAATGAGCAGTTCTTC. It encodes CASGLDRRTGGLLSYNEQFF.

The chain has TRBV28 and TRBJ2-7; tentatively, D is TRBD1 (5 bases). The CDR3 is made up of 11 amino acids. Germline CDR1 reads MDHEN; CDR2 reads SYDVKM. V lost 6 bases to trimming and J lost 3 bases, with 6 bases between them. The CDR3 region has the DNA TGTGCCAGCAGACAGGACTACGAGCAGTACTTC. This gives the protein CASRQDYEQYF.

J is TRBJ1-2 and V is TRBV2, with 10 bases identical to TRBD1. This CDR3 contains 15 residues. Germline-derived CDR1 and CDR2 are SNHLY and FYNNEI. V trimming: 2 bases; J trimming: 4 bases; junction bases outside the gene matches: 4. CDR3 bases: TGTGCCAGCAGTGAATCCGGACAGGGGGTCTATGGCTACACCTTC. It codes for CASSESGQGVYGYTF.

The chain is built from TRBV2 and TRBJ2-7, with D perhaps being TRBD1 or TRBD2 (5 bases each). Germline CDR1 and CDR2: SNHLY and FYNNEI. The CDR3 is 12 amino acids. Trimming removed 3 bases at V and 6 bases at J, with 9 bases between. The CDR3 here is CASSDGASEQYF. The CDR3 region has the DNA TGTGCCAGCAGTGACGGGGCCTCCGAGCAGTACTTC.

This clone was found a few times. V gene TRBV29-1 combines with J gene TRBJ2-1; D possibly corresponds to TRBD1 (5 bases). Germline CDR1 and CDR2: SQVTM and ANQGSEA. The CDR3 runs to 14 residues. V lost 7 bases to trimming and J lost 10 bases, with 23 bases between them. DNA of the CDR3: TGCAGCGCCAGGATAGGGGCTCAAGGACGCGAGCAGTTCTTC. This encodes CSARIGAQGREQFF.

The rearrangement links TRBV9 to TRBJ2-7; TRBD2 matches at 7 bases. V dropped 4 bases and J dropped 6; count of bases not matched to a gene: 16. Germline V gives CDR1 SGDLS, CDR2 YYNGEE. This CDR3 contains 16 residues. The CDR3 loop is CASSLLWEGPEAEQYF. The CDR3 DNA sequence: TGTGCCAGCAGCTTACTATGGGAGGGCCCGGAGGCCGAGCAGTACTTC.

This clone has more than one count but fewer than ten. This rearrangement joins TRBV7-2 to TRBJ2-5, with a weak D call TRBD1 (6 bases). Trimming took off 4 bases at V and 5 bases at J, with 14 bases between the two ends. The CDR3 runs 14 residues. In germline, CDR1 is SGHTA, CDR2 FQGNSA. Written as DNA, the CDR3 is TGTGCCAGCAGCTCACAGGGTTTATGGGAGACCCAGTACTTC. Translated, it gives CASSSQGLWETQYF.

This chain links TRBV4-1 with TRBJ2-2; D ambiguous. The CDR3 sequence is 13 residues long. Germline V gene lookup returns CDR1 MGHRA and CDR2 YSYEKL. Trimming shortened V by 8 bases and J by 5 bases, and 12 bases separated the two germline ends. The CDR3 coding sequence is TGCGCCAGCCGAAGCCCTTCTACCGGGGAGCTGTTTTTT. This translates into CASRSPSTGELFF.

The V gene is TRBV11-2, the J gene TRBJ2-1; 9 bases agree with TRBD2. Germline V CDR1 and CDR2: SGHAT, FQNNGV. The CDR3 consists of 15 residues. Trimming cost V 2 bases and J 8 bases; bases outside gene matches: 7. The CDR3 spells CASSLWVSGSYEQFF. CDR3 DNA sequence: TGTGCCAGCAGCTTATGGGTTAGCGGGAGCTATGAGCAGTTCTTC.

The genes are TRBV14 and TRBJ2-1; 11 bases map to TRBD2. In germline, CDR1 is SGHDN, CDR2 FVKESK. This CDR3 is 15 amino acids long. V trimming: 0 bases; J trimming: 14 bases; junction bases outside the gene matches: 9. The CDR3 spells CASSQDFTSGSMKFF. The CDR3 coding sequence is TGTGCCAGCAGCCAAGATTTTACTAGCGGGAGTATGAAGTTCTTC.

The gene calls are TRBV2 and TRBJ2-7; D is uncertain. This CDR3 has 10 amino acids. The V end was cut by 8 bases, the J end by 3 bases, with 5 bases between. Germline V CDR1 and CDR2: SNHLY, FYNNEI. CDR3 nucleotide sequence: TGTGCCAGCGTCCTCTACGAGCAGTACTTC. It codes for CASVLYEQYF. Full variable domain (missing parts from reference TRBV2 and TRBJ2-7): EPEVTQTPSHQVTQMGQEVILRCVPISNHLYFYWYRQILGQKVEFLVSFYNNEISEKSEIFDDQFSVERPDGSNFTLKIRSTKLEDSAMYFCASVLYEQYFGPGTRLTVT.

The chain combines TRBV6-2 or TRBV6-3 with TRBJ2-3; 7 bases align to TRBD1. This CDR3 region has 15 residues. The junction had 2 bases not matched to a gene; V was cut back by 2 bases and J by 0 bases. Germline assignment: CDR1 MNHEY and CDR2 SVGEGT. The CDR3 loop is CASSYTGQSTDTQYF. The CDR3 region has the DNA TGTGCCAGCAGTTACACGGGACAGAGCACAGATACGCAGTATTTT.

The V gene is TRBV3-1 (or the pseudogene TRBV3-2), the J gene TRBJ2-7; perhaps TRBD2 as D (5 bases). CDR3 length equals 14 residues. V was pared by 1 base and J by 9 bases, with 16 bases between. CDR1 is LGHDT and CDR2 is YNNKEL in the germline V gene (reference sequence). The CDR3 spells CASSQVRSAGGQYF. CDR3 nucleotide sequence: TGTGCCAGCAGCCAAGTCAGGAGCGCCGGAGGGCAGTACTTC.

Turning to this clone: The same CDR3 arises from other DNA sequences in this sample as well. The chain has TRBV4-3 and TRBJ2-7; 7 nucleotides agree with TRBD1. CDR1 is LGHNA and CDR2 is YSLEER in the germline V gene. V shed 4 bases, J shed 5 bases, and the junction held 11 bases outside the gene matches. The CDR3 loop spans 15 amino acids. The CDR3 nucleotides are TGCGCCAGCAGCCGACGACAGGGAAGGACCGACGAGCAGTACTTC. Protein sequence: CASSRRQGRTDEQYF.

V gene TRBV5-6 combines with J gene TRBJ1-6, with D possibly TRBD1 on 6 matching bases. Trimming left V 4 bases short and J 16 bases short, with 15 bases between. Germline lookup yields CDR1 SGHDT and CDR2 YYEEEE. There are 12 residues in the CDR3. The CDR3 bases are TGTGCCAGCAGCATAAATCCAGACAGGCTCCACTTT. This encodes CASSINPDRLHF.

V and J are TRBV19 and TRBJ1-1, with a possible D match to TRBD1 (5 bases). The CDR3 runs 12 residues. Germline loops: CDR1 LNHDA, CDR2 SQIVND (reference sequence). V was trimmed by 5 bases and J by 6 bases, leaving 10 bases between them. CDR3 sequence (DNA): TGTGCCAGTAGTTCTTGGGGCGCTGAAGCTTTCTTT. It translates to CASSSWGAEAFF.

The chain recombines TRBV5-1 with TRBJ2-1; D is perhaps TRBD1 (9 bases). Germline-derived CDR1 and CDR2 are SGHRS and YFSETQ. The CDR3 is 19 residues long. With 4 bases removed from V and 3 bases from J, the gap between germline ends came to 26 bases. This chain's CDR3 is CASSPEQGATGGIYNEQFF. DNA of the CDR3: TGCGCCAGCAGCCCGGAACAGGGGGCGACGGGAGGGATCTACAATGAGCAGTTCTTC.

This chain joins TRBV14 and TRBJ1-1; a possible D gene is TRBD1 (5 bases). The CDR3 loop spans 14 amino acids. V was trimmed by 4 bases and J by 9 bases, leaving 18 bases between them. Per the germline V gene, CDR1 is SGHDN and CDR2 is FVKESK. CDR3 sequence: CASSPARGSLKAFF. The CDR3 bases are TGTGCCAGCAGCCCAGCAAGGGGATCACTGAAAGCTTTCTTT.